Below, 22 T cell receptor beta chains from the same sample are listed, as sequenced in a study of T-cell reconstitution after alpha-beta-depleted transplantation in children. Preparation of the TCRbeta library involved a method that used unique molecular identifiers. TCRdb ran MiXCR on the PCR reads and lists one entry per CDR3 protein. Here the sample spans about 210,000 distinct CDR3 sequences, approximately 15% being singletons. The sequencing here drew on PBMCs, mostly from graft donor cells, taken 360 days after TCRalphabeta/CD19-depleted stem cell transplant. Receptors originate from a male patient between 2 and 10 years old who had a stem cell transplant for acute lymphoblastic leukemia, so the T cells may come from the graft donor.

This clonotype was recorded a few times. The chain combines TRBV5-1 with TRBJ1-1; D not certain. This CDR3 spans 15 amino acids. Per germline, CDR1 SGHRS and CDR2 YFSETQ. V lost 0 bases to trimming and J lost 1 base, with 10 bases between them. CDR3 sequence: CASSLEGARNTEAFF. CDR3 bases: TGCGCCAGCAGCTTGGAGGGAGCGAGGAACACTGAAGCTTTCTTT.

CDR3 DNA: TGTGCCAGCAGCTTCCGCAGGGCACAAGAGACCCAGTACTTC. Encoded protein: CASSFRRAQETQYF. The chain is built from TRBV7-9 and TRBJ2-5; D possibly corresponds to TRBD1 (5 bases). This CDR3 is built from 14 residues. Germline CDR1 is SEHNR and CDR2 is FQNEAQ (reference sequence). Trimming took off 3 bases at V and 2 bases at J, with 10 bases between the two ends.

The CDR3 sequence is CASSFGGPNYGYTF. Here the CDR3 DNA reads TGTGCCAGCAGTTTTGGGGGGCCCAACTATGGCTACACCTTC. The J gene is TRBJ1-2, the V gene TRBV12-3 or TRBV12-4, with TRBD1 as a possible D gene (6 bases). V lost 3 bases and J 2 bases, leaving 10 bases between the germline ends. The CDR3 length is 14 residues.

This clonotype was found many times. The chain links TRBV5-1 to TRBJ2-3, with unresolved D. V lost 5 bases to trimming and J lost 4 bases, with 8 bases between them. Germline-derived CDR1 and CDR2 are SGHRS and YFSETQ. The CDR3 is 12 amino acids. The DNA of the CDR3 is TGCGCCAGCAGACAGTTCCCAGATACGCAGTATTTT. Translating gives CASRQFPDTQYF.

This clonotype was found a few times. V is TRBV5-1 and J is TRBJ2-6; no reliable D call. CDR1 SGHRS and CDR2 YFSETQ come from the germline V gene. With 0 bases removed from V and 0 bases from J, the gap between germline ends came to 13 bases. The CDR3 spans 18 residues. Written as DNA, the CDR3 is TGCGCCAGCAGCTTGGCCCCCTTAGTTCACTCTGGGGCCAACGTCCTGACTTTC. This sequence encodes CASSLAPLVHSGANVLTF.

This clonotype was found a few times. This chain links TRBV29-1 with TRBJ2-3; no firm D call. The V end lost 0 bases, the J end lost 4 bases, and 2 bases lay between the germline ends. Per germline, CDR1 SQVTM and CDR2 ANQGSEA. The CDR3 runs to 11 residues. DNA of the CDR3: TGCAGCGTTGAAGATCCAGATACGCAGTATTTT. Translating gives CSVEDPDTQYF.

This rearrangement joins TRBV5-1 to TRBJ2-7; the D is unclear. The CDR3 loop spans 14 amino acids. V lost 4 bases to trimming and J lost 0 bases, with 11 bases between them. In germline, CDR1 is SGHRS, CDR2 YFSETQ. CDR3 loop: CASSLSFSSYEQYF. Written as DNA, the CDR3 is TGCGCCAGCAGCCTTAGCTTTAGCTCCTACGAGCAGTACTTC.

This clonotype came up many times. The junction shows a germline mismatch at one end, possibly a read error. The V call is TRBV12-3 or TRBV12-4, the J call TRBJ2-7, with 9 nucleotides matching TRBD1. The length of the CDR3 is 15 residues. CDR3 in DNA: TGTGCCAGCAGCTTAGTACCGGGACAGGGTTACGAGCAGTACTTC. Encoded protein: CASSLVPGQGYEQYF.

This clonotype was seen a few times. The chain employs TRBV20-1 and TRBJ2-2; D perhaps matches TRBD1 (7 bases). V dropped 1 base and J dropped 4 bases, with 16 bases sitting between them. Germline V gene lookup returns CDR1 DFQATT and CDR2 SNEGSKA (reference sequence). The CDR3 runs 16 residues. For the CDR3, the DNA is TGCAGTGCTAGAGGCGGGGCAGGGGGGAGCACCGGGGAGCTGTTTTTT. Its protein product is CSARGGAGGSTGELFF.

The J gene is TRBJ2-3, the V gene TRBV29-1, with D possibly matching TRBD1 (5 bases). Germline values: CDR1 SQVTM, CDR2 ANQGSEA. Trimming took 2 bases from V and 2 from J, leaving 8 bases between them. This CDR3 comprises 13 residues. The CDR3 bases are TGCAGCGTTGAAAGACAGAACACAGATACGCAGTATTTT. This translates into CSVERQNTDTQYF.

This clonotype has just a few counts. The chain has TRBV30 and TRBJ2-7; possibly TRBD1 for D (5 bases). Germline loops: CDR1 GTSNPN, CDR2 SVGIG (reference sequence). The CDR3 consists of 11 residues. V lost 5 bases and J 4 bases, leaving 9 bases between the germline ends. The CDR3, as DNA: TGTGCCTGGGGCAGGGTATACGAGCAGTACTTC. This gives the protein CAWGRVYEQYF.

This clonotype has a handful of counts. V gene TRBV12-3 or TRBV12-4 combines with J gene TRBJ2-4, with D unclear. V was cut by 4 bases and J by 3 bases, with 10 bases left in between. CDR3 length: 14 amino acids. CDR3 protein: CASSSPTNKNIQYF. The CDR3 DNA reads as TGTGCCAGCAGTTCCCCCACGAACAAAAACATTCAGTACTTC.

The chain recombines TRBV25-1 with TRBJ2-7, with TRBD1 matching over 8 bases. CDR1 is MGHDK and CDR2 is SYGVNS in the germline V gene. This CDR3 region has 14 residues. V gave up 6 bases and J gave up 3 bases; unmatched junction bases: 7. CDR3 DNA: TGTGCCAGCAGAGCAGGACAGGGTGTCTACGAGCAGTACTTC. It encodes CASRAGQGVYEQYF.

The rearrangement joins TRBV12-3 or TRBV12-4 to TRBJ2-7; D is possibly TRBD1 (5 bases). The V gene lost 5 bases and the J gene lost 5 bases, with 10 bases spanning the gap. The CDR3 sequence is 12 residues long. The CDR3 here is CASSPPRDEQYF. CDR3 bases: TGTGCCAGCAGTCCCCCCAGGGACGAGCAGTACTTC.

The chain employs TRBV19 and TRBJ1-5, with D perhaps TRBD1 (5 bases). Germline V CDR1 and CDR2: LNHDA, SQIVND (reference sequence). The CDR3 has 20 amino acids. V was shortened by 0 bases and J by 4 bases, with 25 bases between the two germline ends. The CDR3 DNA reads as TGTGCCAGTAGTATAGAGTTGGAGACTATCACGAACGGGGGAAATCAGCCCCAGCATTTT. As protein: CASSIELETITNGGNQPQHF.

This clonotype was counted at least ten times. The CDR3: CSVWDRGMPGANVLTF. The CDR3 bases are TGCAGCGTTTGGGACAGGGGGATGCCTGGGGCCAACGTCCTGACTTTC. This chain uses TRBV29-1 with TRBJ2-6, with 11 bases identical to TRBD1. Trimming took 5 bases from V and 2 from J; bases not matched to a gene: 5. The CDR3 covers 16 residues. Germline V lookup: CDR1 SQVTM, CDR2 ANQGSEA.

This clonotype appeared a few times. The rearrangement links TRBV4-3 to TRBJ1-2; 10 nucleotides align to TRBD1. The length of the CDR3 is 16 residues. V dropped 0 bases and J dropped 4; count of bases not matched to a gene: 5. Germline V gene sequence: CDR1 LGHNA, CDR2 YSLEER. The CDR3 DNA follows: TGCGCCAGCAGCCAAGAAAGGGACAGGGGACCCTATGGCTACACCTTC. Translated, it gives CASSQERDRGPYGYTF.

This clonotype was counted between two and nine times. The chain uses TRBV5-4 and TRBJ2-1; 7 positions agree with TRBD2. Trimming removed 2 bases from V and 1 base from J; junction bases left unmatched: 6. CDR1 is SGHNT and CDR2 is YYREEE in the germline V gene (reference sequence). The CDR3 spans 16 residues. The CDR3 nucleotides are TGTGCCAGCAGCTTTGGGGGGGGGTGGTCCTACAATGAGCAGTTCTTC. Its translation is CASSFGGGWSYNEQFF.

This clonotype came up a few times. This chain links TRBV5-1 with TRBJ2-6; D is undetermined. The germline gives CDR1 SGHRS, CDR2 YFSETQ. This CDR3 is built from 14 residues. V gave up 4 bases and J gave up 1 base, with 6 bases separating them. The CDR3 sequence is CASSPTSGANVLTF. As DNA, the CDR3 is TGCGCCAGCAGCCCGACTTCTGGGGCCAACGTCCTGACTTTC.

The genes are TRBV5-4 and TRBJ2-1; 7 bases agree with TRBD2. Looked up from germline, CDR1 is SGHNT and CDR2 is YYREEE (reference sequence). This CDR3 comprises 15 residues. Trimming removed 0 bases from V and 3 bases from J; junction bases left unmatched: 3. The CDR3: CASSLVPSGYNEQFF. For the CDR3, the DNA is TGTGCCAGCAGCTTGGTGCCTAGCGGCTACAATGAGCAGTTCTTC. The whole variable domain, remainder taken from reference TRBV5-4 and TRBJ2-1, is ETGVTQSPTHLIKTRGQQVTLRCSSQSGHNTVSWYQQALGQGPQFIFQYYREEENGRGNFPPRFSGLQFPNYSSELNVNALELDDSALYLCASSLVPSGYNEQFFGPGTRLTVL.

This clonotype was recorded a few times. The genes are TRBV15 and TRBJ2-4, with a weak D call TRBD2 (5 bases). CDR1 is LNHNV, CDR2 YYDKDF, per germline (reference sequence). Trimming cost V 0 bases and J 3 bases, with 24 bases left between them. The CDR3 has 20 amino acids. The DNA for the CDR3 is TGTGCCACCAGCAGAGATCTGGAAGGGAGAAGGGATTTAGGCAAAAACATTCAGTACTTC. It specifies CATSRDLEGRRDLGKNIQYF.

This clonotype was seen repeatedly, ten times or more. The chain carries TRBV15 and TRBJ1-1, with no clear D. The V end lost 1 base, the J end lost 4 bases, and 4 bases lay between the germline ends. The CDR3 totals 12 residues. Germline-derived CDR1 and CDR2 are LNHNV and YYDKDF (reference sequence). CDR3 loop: CATSRVSTEAFF. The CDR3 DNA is TGTGCCACCAGCAGAGTGTCCACTGAAGCTTTCTTT.